The T cell receptor (beta chain) described here comes from a study of T cell clonotyping in hematopoietic cell transplantation. Study observations and caveats: Recipient TCR diversity dropped after transplant; expanded clonotypes rose from day 30 to 180.

The V end was cut by 0 bases, the J end by 0 bases, with 12 bases between. Germline V CDR1 and CDR2: MNHEY, SMNVEV (reference sequence). There are 17 residues in the CDR3. Described time point: recipient sample about 28 days before transplant, after cytoreduction. Profiling relied on immunoSEQ multiplex PCR, and the TCRdb table lists in-frame clones only, not all of them. Of some 27,000 clones in the sample, approximately 77% were seen once. As to this clone: What it binds is unknown.

The chain couples TRBV27 to TRBJ1-3; D is uncertain. Sequencing was performed on peripheral blood mononuclear cells, taken before stem cell transplant. This sequence was found in a man aged 40-49 years with acute myeloid leukemia. Some clones in this sample may be carry-over from other donors' samples. CDR3 region: CASSLSGLPYSGNTIYF. CDR3 coding DNA: TGTGCCAGCAGTTTATCAGGTCTCCCATACTCTGGAAACACCATATATTTT.